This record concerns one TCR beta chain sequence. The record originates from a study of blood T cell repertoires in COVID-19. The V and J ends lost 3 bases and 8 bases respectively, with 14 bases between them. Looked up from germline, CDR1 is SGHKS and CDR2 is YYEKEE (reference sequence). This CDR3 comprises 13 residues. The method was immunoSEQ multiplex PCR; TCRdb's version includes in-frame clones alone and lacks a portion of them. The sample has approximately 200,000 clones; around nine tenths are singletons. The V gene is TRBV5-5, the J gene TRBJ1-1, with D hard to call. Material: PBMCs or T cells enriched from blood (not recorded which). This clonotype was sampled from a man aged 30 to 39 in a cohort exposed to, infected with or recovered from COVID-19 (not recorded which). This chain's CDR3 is CASSSPPGFEAFF. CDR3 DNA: TGTGCCAGCAGCTCCCCCCCGGGGTTCGAAGCTTTCTTT.